This TCR beta chain was sequenced in a study of tumor-infiltrating lymphocytes in primary liver carcinoma. Study background: Tumor lesions were T1-T3 N0M0 and spanned roughly 4.2 to 11 cm. Productive TCRbeta read counts per sample ran from roughly 3.6 to 7.1 million and were similar across tissue types. General study findings and limits: Tumors had a significantly higher top-250-clone fraction than blood (p = 0.039).

The V gene's germline CDR1 is SGHRS and CDR2 YFSETQ. This CDR3 is built from 16 residues. The V end was cut by 0 bases, the J end by 7 bases, with 16 bases between. Using a constant-region primer together with ProtoScript II reverse transcriptase, TCR beta cDNA was made from 500 to 650 ng of total RNA. Modified slightly, ARM-PCR produced TCR beta libraries over three nested multiplex PCR rounds. A C-beta reverse primer and TRBV1-TRBV30 forward primers served in each of the first two PCR rounds, at around 10 cycles apiece. Each CDR3 protein is one row after TCRdb ran MiXCR on the multiplex PCR reads. The table shows 300,000 to 400,000 distinct CDR3 sequences, with around 60% occurring only once. Unsorted whole blood supplied the RNA, and germline DNA was extracted too. This clonotype was seen more than once but under ten times. What it recognizes is unknown.

The V call is TRBV5-1, the J call TRBJ1-4; D may be TRBD1 (5 bases). The clonotype was recovered from a man in his forties with primary liver carcinoma and hepatitis B virus infection. The sequenced sample was peripheral blood. This chain's CDR3 is CASSLEATGLGEKLFF. In nucleotides, the CDR3 is TGCGCCAGCAGCTTGGAGGCTACAGGTTTAGGTGAAAAACTGTTTTTT. Using reference TRBV5-1 and TRBJ1-4 for the parts outside the CDR3, the full variable domain is KAGVTQTPRYLIKTRGQQVTLSCSPISGHRSVSWYQQTPGQGLQFLFEYFSETQRNKGNFPGRFSGRQFSNSRSEMNVSTLELGDSALYLCASSLEATGLGEKLFFGSGTQLSVL.